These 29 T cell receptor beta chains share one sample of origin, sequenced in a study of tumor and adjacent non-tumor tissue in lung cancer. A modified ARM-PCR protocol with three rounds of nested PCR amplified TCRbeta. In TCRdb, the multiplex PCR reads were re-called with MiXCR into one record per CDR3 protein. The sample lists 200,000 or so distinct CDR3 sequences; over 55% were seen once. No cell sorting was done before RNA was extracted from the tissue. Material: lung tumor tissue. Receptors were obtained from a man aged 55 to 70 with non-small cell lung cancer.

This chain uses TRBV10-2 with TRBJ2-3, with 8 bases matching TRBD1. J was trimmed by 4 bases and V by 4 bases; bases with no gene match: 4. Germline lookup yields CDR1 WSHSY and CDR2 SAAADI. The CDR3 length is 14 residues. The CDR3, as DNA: TGCGCCAGCAGTGTACAGGGGGACGCAGATACGCAGTATTTT. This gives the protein CASSVQGDADTQYF.

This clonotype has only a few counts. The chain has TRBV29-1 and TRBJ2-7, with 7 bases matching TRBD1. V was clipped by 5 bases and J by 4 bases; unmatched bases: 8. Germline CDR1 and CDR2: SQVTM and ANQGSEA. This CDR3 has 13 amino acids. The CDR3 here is CSVSKGAVYEQYF. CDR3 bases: TGCAGCGTTTCTAAGGGGGCCGTTTACGAGCAGTACTTC.

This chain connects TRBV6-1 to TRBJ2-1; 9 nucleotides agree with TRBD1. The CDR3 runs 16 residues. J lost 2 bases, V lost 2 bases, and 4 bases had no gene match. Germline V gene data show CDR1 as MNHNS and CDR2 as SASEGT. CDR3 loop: CASSEFRTGAYNEQFF. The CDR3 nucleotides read TGTGCCAGCAGTGAATTCAGGACAGGGGCCTACAATGAGCAGTTCTTC.

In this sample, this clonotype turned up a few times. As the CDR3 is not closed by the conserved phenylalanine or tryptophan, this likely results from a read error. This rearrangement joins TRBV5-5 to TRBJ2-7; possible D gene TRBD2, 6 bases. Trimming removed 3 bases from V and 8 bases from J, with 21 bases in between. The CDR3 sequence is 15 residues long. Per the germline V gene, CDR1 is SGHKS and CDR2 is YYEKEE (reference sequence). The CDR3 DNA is TGTGCCAGCAGCTCCGGAGGGCAGCCCTACGATAAGCAGTACCTC. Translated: CASSSGGQPYDKQYL.

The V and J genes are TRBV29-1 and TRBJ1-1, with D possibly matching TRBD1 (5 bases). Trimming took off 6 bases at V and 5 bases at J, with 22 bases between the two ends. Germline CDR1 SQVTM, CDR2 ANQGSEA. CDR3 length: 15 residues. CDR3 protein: CSVETVESGKTEAFF. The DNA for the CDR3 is TGCAGCGTGGAGACAGTCGAGTCGGGGAAAACTGAAGCTTTCTTT.

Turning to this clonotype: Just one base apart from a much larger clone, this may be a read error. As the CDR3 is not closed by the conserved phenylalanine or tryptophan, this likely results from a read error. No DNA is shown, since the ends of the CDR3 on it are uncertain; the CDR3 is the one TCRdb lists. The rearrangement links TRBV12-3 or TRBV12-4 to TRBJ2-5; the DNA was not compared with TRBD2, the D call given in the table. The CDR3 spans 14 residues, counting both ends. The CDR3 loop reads CASSLAITSGAVYS.

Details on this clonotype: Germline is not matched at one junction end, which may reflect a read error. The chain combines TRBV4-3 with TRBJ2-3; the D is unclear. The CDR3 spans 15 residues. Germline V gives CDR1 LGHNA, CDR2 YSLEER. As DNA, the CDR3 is TGCGCCAGCAACCCCGCTTGGCCTGGTCCAGATACGCAGTATTTC. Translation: CASNPAWPGPDTQYF.

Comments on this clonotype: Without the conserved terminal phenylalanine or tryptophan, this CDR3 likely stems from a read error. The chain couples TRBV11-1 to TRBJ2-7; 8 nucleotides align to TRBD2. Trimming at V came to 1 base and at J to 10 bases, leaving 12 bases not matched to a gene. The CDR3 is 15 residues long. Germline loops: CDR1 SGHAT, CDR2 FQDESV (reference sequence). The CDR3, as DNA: TGTGCCAGCAGCTTAGGGGTGCGGGGGGAAGAAACCCAGTACCTC. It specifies CASSLGVRGEETQYL.

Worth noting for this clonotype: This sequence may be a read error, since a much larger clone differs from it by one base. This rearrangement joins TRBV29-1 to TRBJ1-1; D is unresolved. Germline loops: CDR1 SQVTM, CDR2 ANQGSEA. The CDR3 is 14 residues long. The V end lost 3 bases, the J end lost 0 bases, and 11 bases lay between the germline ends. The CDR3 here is CSVDPTRLNTEAFF. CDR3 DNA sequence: TGCAGCGTTGACCCGACAAGGTTGAACACTGAAGCTTTCTTT.

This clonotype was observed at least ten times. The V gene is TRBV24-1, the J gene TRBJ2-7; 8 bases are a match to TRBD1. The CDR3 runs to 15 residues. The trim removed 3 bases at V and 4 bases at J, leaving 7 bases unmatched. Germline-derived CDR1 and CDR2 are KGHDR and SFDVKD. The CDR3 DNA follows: TGTGCCACCAGTGATCCTCCGGGACAGGTATACGAGCAGTACTTC. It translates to CATSDPPGQVYEQYF.

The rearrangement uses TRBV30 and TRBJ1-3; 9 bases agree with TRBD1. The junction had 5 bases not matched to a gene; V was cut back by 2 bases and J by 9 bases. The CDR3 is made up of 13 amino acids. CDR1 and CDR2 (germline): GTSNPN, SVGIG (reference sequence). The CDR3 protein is CAWSPGQGTTIYF. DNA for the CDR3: TGTGCCTGGAGTCCGGGACAGGGCACCACCATATATTTT.

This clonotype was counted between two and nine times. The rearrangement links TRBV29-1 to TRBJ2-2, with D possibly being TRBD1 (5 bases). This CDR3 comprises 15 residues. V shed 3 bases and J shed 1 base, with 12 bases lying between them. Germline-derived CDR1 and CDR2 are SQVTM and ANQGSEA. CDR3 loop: CSVEITDKNTGELFF. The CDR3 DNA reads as TGCAGCGTTGAGATCACGGACAAGAACACCGGGGAGCTGTTTTTT.

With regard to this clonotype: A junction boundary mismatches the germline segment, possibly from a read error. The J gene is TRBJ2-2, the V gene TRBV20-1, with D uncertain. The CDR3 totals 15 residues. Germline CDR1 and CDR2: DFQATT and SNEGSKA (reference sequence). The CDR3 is CTARVGCANTGELFF. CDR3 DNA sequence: TGCACTGCTAGAGTTGGATGCGCAAACACCGGGGAGCTGTTTTTT.

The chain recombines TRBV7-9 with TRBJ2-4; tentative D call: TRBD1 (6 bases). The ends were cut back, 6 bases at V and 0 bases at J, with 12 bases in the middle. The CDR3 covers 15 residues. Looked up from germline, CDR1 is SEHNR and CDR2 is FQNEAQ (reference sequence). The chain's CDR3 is CASSRGIGAKNIQYF. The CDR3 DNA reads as TGTGCCAGCAGTAGGGGGATCGGAGCCAAAAACATTCAGTACTTC.

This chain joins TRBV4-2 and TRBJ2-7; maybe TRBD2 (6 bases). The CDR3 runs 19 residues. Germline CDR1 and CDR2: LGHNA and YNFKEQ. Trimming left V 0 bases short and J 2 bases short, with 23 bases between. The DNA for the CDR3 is TGTGCCAGCAGCCAAGACCGGCTCCCCACTAGCTGGTGGACCTACGAGCAGTACTTC. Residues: CASSQDRLPTSWWTYEQYF.

CDR3 loop: CASSSATGAFSYEQYF. The DNA for the CDR3 is TGTGCCAGCAGCTCTGCGACAGGGGCCTTTTCCTACGAGCAGTACTTC. The chain recombines TRBV11-2 with TRBJ2-7; 8 nucleotides line up with TRBD1. The CDR3 is 16 residues long. Germline V gives CDR1 SGHAT, CDR2 FQNNGV. V shed 4 bases and J 1 base; nucleotides not matched to a gene: 9. The full variable domain, in which reference TRBV11-2 and TRBJ2-7 provide the parts outside the CDR3, is EAGVAQSPRYKIIEKRQSVAFWCNPISGHATLYWYQQILGQGPKLLIQFQNNGVVDDSQLPKDRFSAERLKGVDSTLKIQPAKLEDSAVYLCASSSATGAFSYEQYFGPGTRLTVT.

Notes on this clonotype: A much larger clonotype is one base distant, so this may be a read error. Here the CDR3 DNA reads TGCAGTGCTAGTGATGTTGAGACCCAGTACTTC. Translating gives CSASDVETQYF. The chain has TRBV20-1 and TRBJ2-5; D gene ambiguous. Trimming took off 3 bases at V and 5 bases at J, with 7 bases between the two ends. Germline V gene lookup returns CDR1 DFQATT and CDR2 SNEGSKA (reference sequence). The CDR3 loop spans 11 amino acids.

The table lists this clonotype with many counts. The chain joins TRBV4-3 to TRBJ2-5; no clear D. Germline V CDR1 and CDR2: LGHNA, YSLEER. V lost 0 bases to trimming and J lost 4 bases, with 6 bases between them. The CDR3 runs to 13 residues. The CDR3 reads CASSQDRRETQYF. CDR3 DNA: TGCGCCAGCAGCCAAGATAGACGAGAGACCCAGTACTTC.

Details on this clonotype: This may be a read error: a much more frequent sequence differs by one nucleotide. This chain's CDR3 is CASSYKGIGQPQHF. Written as DNA, the CDR3 is TGTGCCAGCAGTTACAAAGGGATTGGTCAGCCCCAGCATTTT. The chain recombines TRBV6-5 with TRBJ1-5; D not resolved. CDR1 MNHEY and CDR2 SVGAGI come from the germline V gene. Trimming shortened V by 2 bases and J by 6 bases, and 11 bases separated the two germline ends. CDR3 length: 14 residues.

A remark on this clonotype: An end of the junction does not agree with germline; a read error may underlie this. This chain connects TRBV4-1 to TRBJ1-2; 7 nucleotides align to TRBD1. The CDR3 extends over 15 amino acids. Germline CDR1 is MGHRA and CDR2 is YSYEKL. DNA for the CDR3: TGCGCCAGCATCCAAGATTTGAACAGGGGAGGAGGCTACACCTTC. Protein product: CASIQDLNRGGGYTF.

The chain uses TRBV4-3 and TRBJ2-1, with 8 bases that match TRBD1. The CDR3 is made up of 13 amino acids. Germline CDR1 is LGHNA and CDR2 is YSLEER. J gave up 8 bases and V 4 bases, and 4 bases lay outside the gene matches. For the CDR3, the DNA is TGCGCCAGCAGCCTCGGACAGGGCGATGAGCAGTTCTTC. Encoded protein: CASSLGQGDEQFF.

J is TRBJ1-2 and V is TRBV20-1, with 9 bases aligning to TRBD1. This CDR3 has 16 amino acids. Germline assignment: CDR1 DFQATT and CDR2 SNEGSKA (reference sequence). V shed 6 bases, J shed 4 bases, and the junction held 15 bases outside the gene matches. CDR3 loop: CSAVGAGTGKGYGYTF. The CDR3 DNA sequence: TGCAGTGCAGTGGGAGCCGGGACAGGGAAGGGCTATGGCTACACCTTC.

The CDR3 sequence is CASSSLGQGIYEQYF. In DNA form, the CDR3 reads TGTGCCAGCAGTTCTCTGGGACAGGGGATCTACGAGCAGTACTTC. J is TRBJ2-7 and V is TRBV11-2; 10 positions agree with TRBD1. From germline, CDR1 is SGHAT and CDR2 FQNNGV. The CDR3 is made up of 15 amino acids. Trimming took 6 bases from V and 3 from J; bases not matched to a gene: 8.

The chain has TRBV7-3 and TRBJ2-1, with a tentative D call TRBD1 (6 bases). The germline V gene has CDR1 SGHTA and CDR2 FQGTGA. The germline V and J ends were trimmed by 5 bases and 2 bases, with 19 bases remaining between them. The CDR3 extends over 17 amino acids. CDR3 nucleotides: TGTGCCAGCAGCCCTAGGGCTACAGGGAATCCCTACAATGAGCAGTTCTTC. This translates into CASSPRATGNPYNEQFF. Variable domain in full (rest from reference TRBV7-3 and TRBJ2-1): GAGVSQTPSNKVTEKGKYVELRCDPISGHTALYWYRQSLGQGPEFLIYFQGTGAADDSGLPNDRFFAVRPEGSVSTLKIQRTERGDSAVYLCASSPRATGNPYNEQFFGPGTRLTVL.

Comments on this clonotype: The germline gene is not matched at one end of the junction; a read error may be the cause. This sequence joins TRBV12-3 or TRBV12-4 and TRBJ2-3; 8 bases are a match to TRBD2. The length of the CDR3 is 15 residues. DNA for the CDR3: TGTGCCAGCAGTGGGACTAGTGGTTTTACAGATACGAAGTATTTT. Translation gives CASSGTSGFTDTKYF.

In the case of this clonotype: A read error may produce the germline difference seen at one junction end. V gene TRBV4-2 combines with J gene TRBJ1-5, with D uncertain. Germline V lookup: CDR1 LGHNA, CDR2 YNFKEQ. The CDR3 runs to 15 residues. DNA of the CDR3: TGTGCCACCAGCCAAGATGTCCGAAGCAATCGGTCCCAGCATTTT. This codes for CATSQDVRSNRSQHF.

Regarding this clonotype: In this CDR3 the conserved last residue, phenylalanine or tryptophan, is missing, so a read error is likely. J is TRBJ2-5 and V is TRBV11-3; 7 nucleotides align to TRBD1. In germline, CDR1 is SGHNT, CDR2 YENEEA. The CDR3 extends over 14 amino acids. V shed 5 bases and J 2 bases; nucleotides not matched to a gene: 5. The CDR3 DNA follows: TGTGCCAGCAGCCCACCAGGGGGACAAGAGACCCAGTACGTC. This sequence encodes CASSPPGGQETQYV.

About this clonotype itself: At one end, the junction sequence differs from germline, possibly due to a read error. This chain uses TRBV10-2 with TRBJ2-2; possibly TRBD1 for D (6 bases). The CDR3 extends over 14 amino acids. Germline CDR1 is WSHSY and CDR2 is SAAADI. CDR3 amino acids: CASSNRVGIGELFF. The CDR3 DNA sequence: TGCGCCAGCAGCAACAGGGTGGGGATCGGGGAGCTGTTCTTT.

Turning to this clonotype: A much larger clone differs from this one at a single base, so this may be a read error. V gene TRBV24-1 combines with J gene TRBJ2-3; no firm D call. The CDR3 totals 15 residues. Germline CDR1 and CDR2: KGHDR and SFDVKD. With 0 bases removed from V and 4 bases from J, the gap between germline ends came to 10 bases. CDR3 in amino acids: CATSDLRASADTQYF. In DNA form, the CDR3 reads TGTGCCACCAGTGATTTGCGGGCCAGCGCAGATACGCAGTATTTT.